These 15 T cell receptor beta chains originate from one sample sequenced in a study of cytomegalovirus exposure and HLA in healthy donors. It was with 60 Vbeta and 13 Jbeta primers that the PCR ran. Profiling relied on immunoSEQ multiplex PCR, and the TCRdb table lists in-frame clones only, not all of them. The table has 200,000 to 300,000 clones, around four fifths seen once. Sample: PBMCs. These receptors originate from a woman aged 40 to 50 in good health and CMV-seropositive.

This rearrangement joins TRBV7-2 to TRBJ2-7; unclear D gene. Germline assignment: CDR1 SGHTA and CDR2 FQGNSA. The CDR3 length is 15 residues. Trimming cost V 4 bases and J 3 bases, with 16 bases left between them. CDR3 protein: CASSSAPGGVYEQYF. CDR3 DNA sequence: TGTGCCAGCAGCTCCGCCCCCGGCGGCGTCTACGAGCAGTACTTC.

The genes are TRBV28 and TRBJ1-3; no clear D. Germline V CDR1 and CDR2: MDHEN, SYDVKM. The V and J ends lost 1 base and 0 bases respectively, with 4 bases between them. The CDR3 sequence is 14 residues long. CDR3 DNA: TGTGCCAGCAGTTTATTCTTCTCTGGAAACACCATATATTTT. Translating gives CASSLFFSGNTIYF.

The rearrangement uses TRBV19 and TRBJ1-1; 7 bases agree with TRBD1. With 4 bases clipped from V and 3 bases from J, the junction kept 2 bases outside the gene matches. The germline V gene has CDR1 LNHDA and CDR2 SQIVND (reference sequence). This CDR3 contains 13 residues. CDR3 sequence: CASSTGTDTEAFF. The CDR3 nucleotides read TGTGCCAGTAGTACCGGGACAGACACTGAAGCTTTCTTT.

This chain links TRBV6-5 with TRBJ2-1, with D possibly matching TRBD1 (5 bases). This CDR3 spans 16 amino acids. Looked up from germline, CDR1 is MNHEY and CDR2 is SVGAGI. V lost 1 base, J lost 0 bases, and 10 bases lay in between. In nucleotides, the CDR3 is TGTGCCAGCAGTTACTTCGGCCAGGGCTCCTACAATGAGCAGTTCTTC. Translating it yields CASSYFGQGSYNEQFF.

The gene calls are TRBV7-9 and TRBJ1-2; no definite D call. The CDR3 spans 17 residues. CDR1 and CDR2 from the germline V gene are SEHNR and FQNEAQ (reference sequence). V was shortened by 1 base and J by 3 bases, with 18 bases between the two germline ends. CDR3 DNA: TGTGCCAGCAGCTTAGTGGCAGTTCCCTCTCCTCACTATGGCTACACCTTC. It is translated as CASSLVAVPSPHYGYTF. Based on the CDR3 plus reference TRBV7-9 and TRBJ1-2, the full variable domain is DTGVSQNPRHKITKRGQNVTFRCDPISEHNRLYWYRQTLGQGPEFLTYFQNEAQLEKSRLLSDRFSAERPKGSFSTLEIQRTEQGDSAMYLCASSLVAVPSPHYGYTFGSGTRLTVV.

The rearrangement joins TRBV5-1 to TRBJ2-7, with a weak D call TRBD1 (5 bases). Trimming cost V 1 base and J 4 bases, with 12 bases left between them. The CDR3 is 14 residues long. Per germline, CDR1 SGHRS and CDR2 YFSETQ. The CDR3 coding sequence is TGCGCCAGCAGCTTGACAGGTCCTGGGTACGAGCAGTACTTC. It is translated as CASSLTGPGYEQYF.

V and J are TRBV7-8 and TRBJ1-1, with D uncertain. This CDR3 comprises 14 residues. Germline V gene lookup returns CDR1 SGHVS and CDR2 FQNEAQ. V lost 1 base, J lost 5 bases, and 11 bases lay in between. For the CDR3, the DNA is TGTGCCAGCAGCTTAGAAAGGCGGAGGACTGAAGCTTTCTTT. Protein: CASSLERRRTEAFF.

This sequence joins TRBV6-1 and TRBJ1-1, with D possibly being TRBD1 (5 bases). CDR1 is MNHNS, CDR2 SASEGT, per germline. The CDR3 sequence is 12 residues long. V was pared by 4 bases and J by 5 bases, with 8 bases between. The CDR3 is CASSVKGTEAFF. The CDR3 bases are TGTGCCAGCAGTGTCAAGGGGACTGAAGCTTTCTTT.

The chain carries TRBV7-3 and TRBJ2-1; a possible D gene is TRBD2 (5 bases). The CDR3 is made up of 13 amino acids. CDR1 is SGHTA and CDR2 is FQGTGA in the germline V gene. V lost 5 bases, J lost 5 bases, and 10 bases lay in between. CDR3 sequence (DNA): TGTGCCAGCAGCAGCGGACTTGACAATGAGCAGTTCTTC. Amino acid sequence: CASSSGLDNEQFF.

The chain carries TRBV28 and TRBJ1-4; maybe TRBD1 (6 bases). Trimming took 4 bases from V and 4 from J, leaving 10 bases between them. From germline, CDR1 is MDHEN and CDR2 SYDVKM. There are 14 residues in the CDR3. CDR3 region: CASSSLDSNEKLFF. CDR3 sequence (DNA): TGTGCCAGCAGTTCACTGGACAGTAATGAAAAACTGTTTTTT. Using reference TRBV28 and TRBJ1-4 for the parts outside the CDR3, the full variable domain is DVKVTQSSRYLVKRTGEKVFLECVQDMDHENMFWYRQDPGLGLRLIYFSYDVKMKEKGDIPEGYSVSREKKERFSLILESASTNQTSMYLCASSSLDSNEKLFFGSGTQLSVL.

This clone came up once. The rearrangement uses TRBV7-2 and TRBJ1-2, with D perhaps matching TRBD1 (6 bases). The CDR3 totals 19 residues. With 5 bases removed from V and 2 bases from J, the gap between germline ends came to 27 bases. Germline values: CDR1 SGHTA, CDR2 FQGNSA. The CDR3, as DNA: TGTGCCAGCAGCCCAGACCCCTTTTGGGGGGGCAACTTCAACTATGGCTACACCTTC. It specifies CASSPDPFWGGNFNYGYTF.

CDR3 amino acids: CASSLAGSGANVLTF. The CDR3, as DNA: TGTGCCAGCAGTTTGGCAGGCTCTGGGGCCAACGTCCTGACTTTC. The chain links TRBV28 to TRBJ2-6, with no clear D. V lost 3 bases and J lost 0, with 6 bases in between. The CDR3 contains 15 residues. CDR1 is MDHEN, CDR2 SYDVKM, per germline.

The count of this clone is one. In nucleotides, the CDR3 is TGCAGCGTCATTCACGGGACAGGGGGCACTGAAGCTTTCTTT. Encoded protein: CSVIHGTGGTEAFF. V and J are TRBV29-1 and TRBJ1-1; 11 nucleotides align to TRBD1. V shed 6 bases, J shed 4 bases, and the junction held 7 bases outside the gene matches. The CDR3 totals 14 residues. Germline CDR1 is SQVTM and CDR2 is ANQGSEA.

This clone was seen more than once but under ten times. The rearrangement uses TRBV27 and TRBJ2-7; D possibly corresponds to TRBD2 (5 bases). Trimming cost V 4 bases and J 2 bases, with 9 bases left between them. The CDR3 contains 13 residues. Germline assignment: CDR1 MNHEY and CDR2 SMNVEV (reference sequence). This chain's CDR3 is CASSSGVTYEQYF. Written as DNA, the CDR3 is TGTGCCAGCAGTTCCGGGGTCACCTACGAGCAGTACTTC.

The chain employs TRBV20-1 and TRBJ1-1, with a tentative D call TRBD1 (5 bases). This CDR3 is built from 11 residues. The V end lost 7 bases, the J end lost 5 bases, and 11 bases lay between the germline ends. Germline V gene lookup returns CDR1 DFQATT and CDR2 SNEGSKA (reference sequence). The CDR3 is CSVLRGTEAFF. CDR3 sequence (DNA): TGCAGTGTTTTGCGGGGGACTGAAGCTTTCTTT.